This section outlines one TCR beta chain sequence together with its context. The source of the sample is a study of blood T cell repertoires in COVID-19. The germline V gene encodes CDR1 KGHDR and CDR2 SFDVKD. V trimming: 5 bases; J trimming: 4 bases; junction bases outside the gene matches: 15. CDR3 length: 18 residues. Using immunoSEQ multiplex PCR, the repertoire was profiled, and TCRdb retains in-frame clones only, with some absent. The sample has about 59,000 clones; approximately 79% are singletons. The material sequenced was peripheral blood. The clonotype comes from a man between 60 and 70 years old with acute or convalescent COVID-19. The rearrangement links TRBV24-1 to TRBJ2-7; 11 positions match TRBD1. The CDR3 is CATSVGPVYGTGGYEQYF. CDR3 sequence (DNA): TGTGCCACCAGTGTGGGACCTGTTTATGGGACAGGGGGATACGAGCAGTACTTC.